This is a list of T cell receptor beta chains from one sample in a study of blood T cell repertoires in COVID-19. The data were produced by immunoSEQ multiplex PCR, yet TCRdb's version contains in-frame clones alone and is incomplete. The sample lists roughly 380,000 clones, about 87% occurring once. Material: PBMCs or T cells enriched from blood (not recorded which). The receptors originated from a man aged 30-40 years who had recovered from COVID-19. Each CDR3 is given with its conserved first and last residue. The D gene is left open where the match is weak. A clone size is listed for some rows: how often the clone was seen (once, few, many), or a class if it is expanded.

TRBV4-1	NA	TRBJ2-2	NA	CASSHDPTGGATGELFF	TGCGCCAGCAGCCACGACCCTACAGGTGGGGCCACCGGGGAGCTGTTTTTT
TRBV3-1/TRBV3-2	NA	TRBJ2-3	NA	CASSSFYRGGDTQYF	TGTGCCAGCAGTTCCTTTTACAGGGGGGGAGATACGCAGTATTTT
TRBV7-9	NA	TRBJ2-7	TRBD1	CASSPDHLRDRVPEQYF	TGTGCCAGCAGCCCCGATCACCTACGGGACAGGGTTCCCGAGCAGTACTTC
TRBV6-5	NA	TRBJ1-2	TRBD1	CASSYQGQGRHGYTF	TGTGCCAGCAGTTACCAAGGACAGGGGAGACATGGCTACACCTTC
TRBV30	NA	TRBJ2-4	TRBD2	CAWRTSGDIRNIQYF	TGTGCCTGGAGGACTAGCGGGGATATAAGGAACATTCAGTACTTC
TRBV27	NA	TRBJ1-1	NA	CASKNRETNTEAFF	TGTGCCAGCAAAAACAGGGAGACGAACACTGAAGCTTTCTTT
TRBV28	NA	TRBJ1-5	NA	CASHGGGSNQPQHF	TGTGCCAGCCACGGTGGGGGGAGCAATCAGCCCCAGCATTTT
TRBV4-2	NA	TRBJ2-2	NA	CASSQDLIRGPINTGELFF	TGTGCCAGCAGCCAAGATCTTATCAGGGGCCCTATTAACACCGGGGAGCTGTTTTTT
TRBV25-1	NA	TRBJ1-2	NA	CASSNSYGYTF	TGTGCCAGCAGTAATTCGTATGGCTACACCTTC
TRBV19	NA	TRBJ2-1	TRBD2	CASSANPGLAANEQFF	TGTGCCAGTAGTGCGAATCCGGGACTAGCGGCCAATGAGCAGTTCTTC
TRBV5-1	NA	TRBJ1-4	NA	CASSPAGVEGEKLFF	TGCGCCAGCAGCCCGGCGGGGGTTGAGGGTGAAAAACTGTTTTTT
TRBV7-9	NA	TRBJ1-4	TRBD1	CASSSADRVEKLFF	TGTGCCAGCAGCTCGGCGGACAGGGTAGAAAAACTGTTTTTT
TRBV4-3	once	TRBJ1-2	TRBD1	CASSQPTGTGHGYTF	TGCGCCAGCAGCCAACCGACCGGGACAGGGCATGGCTACACCTTC
TRBV30	NA	TRBJ1-1	NA	CAWSQVWGNTEAFF	TGTGCCTGGAGTCAGGTGTGGGGCAACACTGAAGCTTTCTTT
TRBV18	NA	TRBJ1-1	TRBD1	CASSPASLGGSNTEAFF	TGTGCCAGCTCACCTGCTTCGTTAGGGGGCTCAAACACTGAAGCTTTCTTT
TRBV25-1	once	TRBJ1-2	TRBD1	CASKAGTANYGYTF	TGTGCCAGCAAAGCCGGGACAGCTAACTATGGCTACACCTTC
TRBV5-4	once	TRBJ2-1	TRBD2	CASSSAGGQINEQFF	TGTGCCAGCAGCAGCGCGGGGGGGCAAATAAATGAGCAGTTCTTC
TRBV20-1	NA	TRBJ1-2	TRBD1	CSASVPGTGNGYTF	TGCAGTGCTAGTGTTCCAGGGACAGGGAATGGCTACACCTTC
TRBV3-1/TRBV3-2	few	TRBJ1-3	NA	CASSHITSSGNTIYF	TGTGCCAGCAGCCATATAACGAGCTCTGGAAACACCATATATTTT
TRBV11-3	NA	TRBJ2-2	TRBD1	CASSLATGAGELFF	TGTGCCAGCAGCTTGGCCACAGGGGCCGGGGAGCTGTTTTTT
TRBV10-2	NA	TRBJ1-2	NA	CASSELPGETINYGYTF	TGCGCCAGCAGTGAGCTCCCTGGGGAGACGATAAACTATGGCTACACCTTC
TRBV7-9	NA	TRBJ2-5	TRBD1	CASSSNDRGLETQYF	TGTGCCAGCAGCTCCAACGACAGGGGGCTAGAGACCCAGTACTTC
TRBV30	NA	TRBJ1-1	NA	CAWNDRVRGWGEAFF	TGTGCCTGGAACGACCGGGTACGAGGATGGGGCGAAGCTTTCTTT